In this sample, the clone carrying this T cell receptor (beta chain) turned up a few times. Its target is unknown. The record originates from a study of OX40 agonist ivuxolimab in advanced cancers. Findings of the study overall: Clones of CD4+ and CD8+ blood T cells grew by week 6 at doses of 0.1 to 3.0 mg/kg. The average count of expanded clones was higher among CD8+ T cells than among CD4+.

The germline CDR1 and CDR2 sequences are SGHTA and FQGNSA. V lost 2 bases to trimming and J lost 4 bases, with 11 bases between them. This CDR3 has 15 residues. TCRdb's copy holds only in-frame clones and misses some; the assay was immunoSEQ multiplex PCR. The table records some 70,000 clones, about 83% of them present only once. The chain uses TRBV7-2 and TRBJ2-2; D is unclear. The sample in question was CD4+ or CD8+ T cells sorted from blood, obtained in a trial of the OX40 agonist ivuxolimab. This clonotype was sampled from an adult with an advanced solid tumor such as melanoma, head and neck, liver or kidney cancer. The CDR3: CASSLRGSGTGELFF. CDR3 nucleotides: TGTGCCAGCAGCTTACGAGGATCGGGCACCGGGGAGCTGTTTTTT.